Below are 16 T cell receptor beta chains sequenced from a single sample in a study of blood T cell repertoires in COVID-19. Only in-frame clones appear in the TCRdb table, and some are missing; sequencing was by immunoSEQ multiplex PCR. The table shows about 190,000 clones, with more than 70% occurring only once. The sequenced sample consisted of peripheral blood. The receptors come from a human donor in a cohort sampled during active COVID-19.

The V and J genes are TRBV5-5 and TRBJ2-7; 7 nucleotides match TRBD2. Trimming removed 3 bases from V and 6 bases from J; junction bases left unmatched: 15. Per the germline V gene, CDR1 is SGHKS and CDR2 is YYEKEE (reference sequence). This CDR3 region has 16 residues. The CDR3 bases are TGTGCCAGCAGCTCATCCGAGACTAGCCAATTTTCCGAGCAGTACTTC. This encodes CASSSSETSQFSEQYF.

V is TRBV3-1 (or the pseudogene TRBV3-2) and J is TRBJ2-2; 8 bases line up with TRBD1. The CDR3 extends over 13 amino acids. Looked up from germline, CDR1 is LGHDT and CDR2 is YNNKEL (reference sequence). The V and J ends lost 8 bases and 4 bases, in that order; junction bases with no gene match: 3. The CDR3 loop reads CASRTGITGELFF. CDR3 nucleotides: TGTGCCAGCCGGACAGGGATCACCGGGGAGCTGTTTTTT.

This clone showed up just once. The V and J genes are TRBV19 and TRBJ2-6; D perhaps matches TRBD2 (5 bases). The CDR3 has 16 residues. Trimming pared 3 bases from V and 2 bases from J, leaving 11 bases between. Germline V gene lookup returns CDR1 LNHDA and CDR2 SQIVND (reference sequence). In nucleotides, the CDR3 is TGTGCCAGTAGTATTGTGGGAGAGGCTGGGGCCAACGTCCTGACTTTC. It encodes CASSIVGEAGANVLTF.

V usage is TRBV5-6 and J usage is TRBJ2-1, with 9 bases fitting TRBD1. The germline gives CDR1 SGHDT, CDR2 YYEEEE. J was trimmed by 7 bases and V by 2 bases; bases with no gene match: 7. This CDR3 comprises 15 residues. The CDR3 loop reads CASSFRDRVSNEQFF. CDR3 sequence (DNA): TGTGCCAGCAGCTTCCGGGACAGGGTTAGTAATGAGCAGTTCTTC.

The rearrangement links TRBV6-5 to TRBJ2-1, with TRBD2 matching over 9 bases. CDR1 MNHEY and CDR2 SVGAGI come from the germline V gene. This CDR3 has 14 residues. The ends lost 6 bases at V and 5 bases at J; junction bases unmatched: 5. The CDR3 coding sequence is TGTGCCAGCAGCCCCGGGACTAGCAACAATGAGCAGTTCTTC. Protein product: CASSPGTSNNEQFF.

The chain recombines TRBV11-2 with TRBJ2-1, with TRBD2 matching 8 bases. The CDR3 has 17 residues. Germline V gene data show CDR1 as SGHAT and CDR2 as FQNNGV. V trimming: 2 bases; J trimming: 5 bases; junction bases outside the gene matches: 11. This chain's CDR3 is CASSLSSGGTLNNEQFF. DNA of the CDR3: TGTGCCAGCAGCTTATCCAGCGGGGGAACCTTAAACAATGAGCAGTTCTTC.

V is TRBV3-1 (or the pseudogene TRBV3-2) and J is TRBJ2-3; 12 bases fit TRBD1. Germline values: CDR1 LGHDT, CDR2 YNNKEL (reference sequence). V was pared by 5 bases and J by 5 bases, with 8 bases of the junction left unmatched. This CDR3 is built from 16 residues. CDR3 region: CASSVRDRGLLDTQYF. DNA for the CDR3: TGTGCCAGCAGCGTCCGGGACAGGGGGCTTTTAGATACGCAGTATTTT.

A single count supports this clone. The gene calls are TRBV4-3 and TRBJ1-2, with a tentative D call TRBD1 (6 bases). Germline V lookup: CDR1 LGHNA, CDR2 YSLEER. V lost 1 base to trimming and J lost 5 bases, with 14 bases between them. CDR3 size: 15 residues. CDR3 sequence: CASSQGLKGDYGYTF. CDR3 DNA: TGCGCCAGCAGCCAAGGGCTTAAGGGGGATTATGGCTACACCTTC.

The CDR3 here is CASSFRTSGYEQYF. The DNA for the CDR3 is TGTGCCAGCAGCTTCAGGACTAGCGGCTACGAGCAGTACTTC. The rearrangement uses TRBV5-6 and TRBJ2-7; 10 bases are a match to TRBD2. CDR1 is SGHDT, CDR2 YYEEEE, per germline. The CDR3 extends over 14 amino acids. The ends lost 2 bases at V and 3 bases at J; junction bases unmatched: 2. The variable domain in full, with the rest retrieved from reference TRBV5-6 and TRBJ2-7, is DAGVTQSPTHLIKTRGQQVTLRCSPKSGHDTVSWYQQALGQGPQFIFQYYEEEERQRGNFPDRFSGHQFPNYSSELNVNALLLGDSALYLCASSFRTSGYEQYFGPGTRLTVT.

The chain is built from TRBV7-9 and TRBJ2-5; 7 nucleotides align to TRBD1. The CDR3 sequence is 15 residues long. Trimming took 5 bases from V and 5 from J; bases not matched to a gene: 11. Germline CDR1 is SEHNR and CDR2 is FQNEAQ (reference sequence). CDR3: CASSPSRQGPETQYF. In DNA, the CDR3 is TGTGCCAGCAGCCCCTCTCGACAGGGCCCCGAGACCCAGTACTTC.

This clone is a singleton in its sample. This sequence joins TRBV20-1 and TRBJ2-1; 9 positions agree with TRBD2. The CDR3 runs to 17 residues. Looked up from germline, CDR1 is DFQATT and CDR2 is SNEGSKA (reference sequence). The V and J ends lost 3 bases and 2 bases, in that order; junction bases with no gene match: 11. The CDR3, as DNA: TGCAGTGCTAGTCCACCCGGGAAGCGGGGGGCCTACAATGAGCAGTTCTTC. It is translated as CSASPPGKRGAYNEQFF.

J is TRBJ1-5 and V is TRBV19; D is unclear. CDR1 and CDR2 (germline): LNHDA, SQIVND (reference sequence). This CDR3 is 14 amino acids long. V shed 3 bases and J shed 3 bases, with 9 bases lying between them. CDR3 in amino acids: CASSINGVNQPQHF. CDR3 DNA: TGTGCCAGTAGTATCAACGGAGTCAATCAGCCCCAGCATTTT.

The V and J genes are TRBV28 and TRBJ2-7; D gene unclear. Trimming took 6 bases from V and 4 from J, leaving 16 bases between them. Germline CDR1 and CDR2: MDHEN and SYDVKM. This CDR3 is built from 14 residues. The CDR3 region has the DNA TGTGCCAGCAGCCCTCGCGGCCCTCTTTACGAGCAGTACTTC. This gives the protein CASSPRGPLYEQYF.

This clone was counted between two and nine times. The CDR3 reads CASSYSSEGTRYTF. The CDR3 nucleotides are TGTGCCAGCAGTTACTCGTCGGAGGGTACGCGCTACACCTTC. The chain joins TRBV6-6 to TRBJ1-2, with D unclear. The germline V gene has CDR1 MNHNY and CDR2 SVGAGI (reference sequence). V lost 0 bases and J lost 9, with 14 bases in between. This CDR3 comprises 14 residues.

The rearrangement links TRBV5-5 to TRBJ1-2, with 10 bases that match TRBD1. CDR1 and CDR2 (germline): SGHKS, YYEKEE (reference sequence). CDR3 length: 18 amino acids. V lost 0 bases to trimming and J lost 4 bases; unmatched junction nucleotides: 12. CDR3 sequence: CASSLALSGQGSFYGYTF. In DNA, the CDR3 is TGTGCCAGCAGCTTGGCTCTTTCGGGACAGGGGTCGTTCTATGGCTACACCTTC.

The chain joins TRBV10-3 to TRBJ1-1, with 7 bases identical to TRBD1. Germline assignment: CDR1 ENHRY and CDR2 SYGVKD. Unmatched junction bases numbered 4, after V lost 6 bases and J lost 0 bases. The CDR3 is 14 amino acids. Written as DNA, the CDR3 is TGTGCCATCAGATCCGGGACAGTGAACACTGAAGCTTTCTTT. It specifies CAIRSGTVNTEAFF.